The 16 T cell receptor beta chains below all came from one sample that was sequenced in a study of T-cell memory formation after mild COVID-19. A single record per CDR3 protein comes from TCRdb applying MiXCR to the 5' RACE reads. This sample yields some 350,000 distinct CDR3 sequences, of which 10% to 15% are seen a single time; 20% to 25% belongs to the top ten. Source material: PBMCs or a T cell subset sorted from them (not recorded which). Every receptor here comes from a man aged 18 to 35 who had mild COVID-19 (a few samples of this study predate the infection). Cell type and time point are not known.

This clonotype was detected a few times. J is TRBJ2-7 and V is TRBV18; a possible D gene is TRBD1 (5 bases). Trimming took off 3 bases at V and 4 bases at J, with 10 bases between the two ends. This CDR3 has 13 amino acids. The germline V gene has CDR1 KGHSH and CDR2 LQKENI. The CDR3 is CASSPGPGYEQYV. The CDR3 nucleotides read TGTGCCAGCTCACCTGGCCCAGGGTACGAGCAGTACGTC.

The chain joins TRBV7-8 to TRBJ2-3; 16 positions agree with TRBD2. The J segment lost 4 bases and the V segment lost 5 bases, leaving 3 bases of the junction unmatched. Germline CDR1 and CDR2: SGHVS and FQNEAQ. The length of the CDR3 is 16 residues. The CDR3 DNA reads TGTGCCAGCAGCCCCGGGACTAGCGGGGGGGCAGATACGCAGTATTTT. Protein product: CASSPGTSGGADTQYF.

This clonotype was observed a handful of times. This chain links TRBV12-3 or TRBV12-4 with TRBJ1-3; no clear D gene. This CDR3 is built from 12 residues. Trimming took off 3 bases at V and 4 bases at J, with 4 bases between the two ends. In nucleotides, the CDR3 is TGTGCCAGCAGTTTTGAGGGAAACACCATATATTTT. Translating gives CASSFEGNTIYF.

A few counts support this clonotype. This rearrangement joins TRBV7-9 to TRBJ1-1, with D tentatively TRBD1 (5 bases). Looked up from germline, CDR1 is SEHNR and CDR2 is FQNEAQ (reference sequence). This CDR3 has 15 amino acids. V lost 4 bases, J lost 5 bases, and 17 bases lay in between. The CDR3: CASSSARVGGTEAFF. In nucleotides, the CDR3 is TGTGCCAGCAGCTCGGCCAGGGTGGGGGGTACTGAAGCTTTCTTT.

As DNA, the CDR3 is TGCAGTGCCACACCCGGCAATCAGCCCCAGCATTTT. Translation gives CSATPGNQPQHF. The chain employs TRBV20-1 and TRBJ1-5; D uncertain. The V end lost 6 bases, the J end lost 2 bases, and 8 bases lay between the germline ends. The germline gives CDR1 DFQATT, CDR2 SNEGSKA (reference sequence). The CDR3 has 12 residues.

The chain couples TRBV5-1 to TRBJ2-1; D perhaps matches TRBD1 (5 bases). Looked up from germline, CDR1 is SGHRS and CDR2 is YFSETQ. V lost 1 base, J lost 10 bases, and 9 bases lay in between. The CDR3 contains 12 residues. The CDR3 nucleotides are TGCGCCAGCAGCTTGCCAGGGCAGGAGCAGTTCTTC. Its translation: CASSLPGQEQFF.

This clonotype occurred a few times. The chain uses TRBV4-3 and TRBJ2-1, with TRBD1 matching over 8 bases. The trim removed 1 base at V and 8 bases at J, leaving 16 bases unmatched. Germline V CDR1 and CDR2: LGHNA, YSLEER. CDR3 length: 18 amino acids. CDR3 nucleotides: TGCGCCAGCAGCCAAGTTACTCTCGAGGCAGGGGGCTGGTATGAGCAGTTCTTC. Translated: CASSQVTLEAGGWYEQFF.

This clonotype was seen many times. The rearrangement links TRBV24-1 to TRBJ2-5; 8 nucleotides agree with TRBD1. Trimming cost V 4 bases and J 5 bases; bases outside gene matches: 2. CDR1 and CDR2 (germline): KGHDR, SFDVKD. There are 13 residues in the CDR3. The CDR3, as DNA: TGTGCCACCAGTGAGAACAGGGGGGAGACCCAGTACTTC. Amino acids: CATSENRGETQYF.

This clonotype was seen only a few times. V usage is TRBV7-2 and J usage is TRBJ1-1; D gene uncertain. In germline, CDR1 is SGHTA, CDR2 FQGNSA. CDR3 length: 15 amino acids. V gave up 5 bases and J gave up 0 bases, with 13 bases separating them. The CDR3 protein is CASSLITFLNTEAFF. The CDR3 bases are TGTGCCAGCAGCCTTATAACATTCCTGAACACTGAAGCTTTCTTT.

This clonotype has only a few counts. CDR3: CASSPNPRPCTDTQYF. The CDR3 DNA is TGTGCCAGCAGCCCTAATCCACGCCCTTGCACAGATACGCAGTATTTT. V usage is TRBV7-2 and J usage is TRBJ2-3, with D hard to call. V shed 5 bases and J shed 1 base, with 16 bases lying between them. This CDR3 is 16 amino acids long. CDR1 and CDR2 (germline): SGHTA, FQGNSA.

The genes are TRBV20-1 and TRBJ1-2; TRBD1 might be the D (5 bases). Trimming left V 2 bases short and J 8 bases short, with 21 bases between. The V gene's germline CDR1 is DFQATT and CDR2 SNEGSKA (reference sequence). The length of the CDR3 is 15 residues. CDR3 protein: CSARRGGQDPWGYTF. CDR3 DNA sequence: TGCAGTGCTAGAAGGGGCGGGCAGGACCCTTGGGGCTACACCTTC.

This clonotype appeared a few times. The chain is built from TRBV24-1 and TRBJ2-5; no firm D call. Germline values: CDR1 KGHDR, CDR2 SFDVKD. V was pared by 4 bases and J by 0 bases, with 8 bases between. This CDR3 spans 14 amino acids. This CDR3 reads CATSEPWDQETQYF. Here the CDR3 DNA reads TGTGCCACCAGTGAGCCTTGGGACCAAGAGACCCAGTACTTC.

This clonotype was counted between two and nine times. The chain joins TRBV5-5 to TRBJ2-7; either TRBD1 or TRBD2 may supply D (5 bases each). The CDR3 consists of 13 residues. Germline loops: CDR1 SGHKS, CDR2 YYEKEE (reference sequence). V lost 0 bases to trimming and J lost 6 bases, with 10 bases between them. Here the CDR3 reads CASSLGGIGEQYV. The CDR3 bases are TGTGCCAGCAGCTTGGGGGGGATCGGCGAGCAGTACGTC.

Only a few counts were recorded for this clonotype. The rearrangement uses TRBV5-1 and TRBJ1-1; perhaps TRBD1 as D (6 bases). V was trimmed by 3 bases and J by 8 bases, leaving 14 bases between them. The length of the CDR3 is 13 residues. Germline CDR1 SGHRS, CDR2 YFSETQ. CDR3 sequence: CASSSRTVDEAFF. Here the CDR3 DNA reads TGCGCCAGCAGCTCCCGGACAGTCGACGAAGCTTTCTTT.

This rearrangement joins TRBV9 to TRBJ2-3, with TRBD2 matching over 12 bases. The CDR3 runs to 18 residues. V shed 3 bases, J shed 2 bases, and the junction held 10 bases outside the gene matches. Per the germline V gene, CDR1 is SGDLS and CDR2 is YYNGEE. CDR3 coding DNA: TGTGCCAGCAGCGCATCCGAGACTAGCGGGGGCGTCACAGATACGCAGTATTTT. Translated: CASSASETSGGVTDTQYF.

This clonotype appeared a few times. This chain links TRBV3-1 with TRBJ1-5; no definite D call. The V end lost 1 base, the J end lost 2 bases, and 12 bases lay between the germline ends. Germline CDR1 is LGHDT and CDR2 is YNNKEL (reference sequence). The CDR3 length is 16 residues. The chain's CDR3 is CASSQGVGSGNQPQHF. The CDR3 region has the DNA TGTGCCAGCAGCCAAGGGGTGGGATCCGGCAATCAGCCCCAGCATTTT.